The 21 T cell receptor beta chains listed next were all sequenced from one sample in a study of a mutant IDH1 vaccine in newly diagnosed glioma. The time point here: week 35, safety follow-up. Doses comprised 300 ug of mutant IDH1 20-mer peptide each, plus topical imiquimod. Antigen specificity for these receptors is unknown. Generated by immunoSEQ multiplex PCR, the TCRdb table keeps only in-frame clones and is missing some. The sample contains about 66,000 clones, under 85% of which appear only once. This specimen was PBMCs, taken from a glioma patient whose treatment included an IDH1 peptide vaccine. These receptors originate from a man aged 45 to 65 with glioma.

V is TRBV27 and J is TRBJ2-1, with 9 bases aligning to TRBD2. Germline values: CDR1 MNHEY, CDR2 SMNVEV (reference sequence). The ends lost 3 bases at V and 7 bases at J; junction bases unmatched: 4. The CDR3 runs to 14 residues. The CDR3 spells CASSLRGGRNEQFF. CDR3 sequence (DNA): TGTGCCAGCAGTTTGCGGGGGGGCCGTAATGAGCAGTTCTTC.

The chain uses TRBV6-1 and TRBJ1-2; D gene uncertain. The CDR3 is 11 residues long. V lost 3 bases and J 5 bases, leaving 4 bases between the germline ends. Per the germline V gene, CDR1 is MNHNS and CDR2 is SASEGT. CDR3 nucleotide sequence: TGTGCCAGCAGTGACAATTATGGCTACACCTTC. It encodes CASSDNYGYTF.

This clone is medium-sized in the sample. The V and J genes are TRBV27 and TRBJ1-5; D unresolved. This CDR3 region has 15 residues. Germline V lookup: CDR1 MNHEY, CDR2 SMNVEV (reference sequence). With 0 bases removed from V and 2 bases from J, the gap between germline ends came to 8 bases. This CDR3 is CASSLSVWGNQPQHF. CDR3 nucleotide sequence: TGTGCCAGCAGTTTATCCGTCTGGGGCAATCAGCCCCAGCATTTT.

V is TRBV4-1 and J is TRBJ2-2; D gene ambiguous. This CDR3 has 14 amino acids. V dropped 1 base and J dropped 2 bases, with 5 bases sitting between them. The germline V gene encodes CDR1 MGHRA and CDR2 YSYEKL. Here the CDR3 reads CASSQVDNTGELFF. In DNA, the CDR3 is TGCGCCAGCAGCCAAGTCGACAACACCGGGGAGCTGTTTTTT.

The J gene is TRBJ1-1, the V gene TRBV27; D gene uncertain. There are 13 residues in the CDR3. Germline CDR1 is MNHEY and CDR2 is SMNVEV (reference sequence). V lost 0 bases, J lost 5 bases, and 7 bases lay in between. Here the CDR3 reads CASSLSERTEAFF. The DNA of the CDR3 is TGTGCCAGCAGTTTATCGGAAAGGACTGAAGCTTTCTTT.

This chain links TRBV7-8 with TRBJ1-4; D may be TRBD1 (6 bases). Germline V CDR1 and CDR2: SGHVS, FQNEAQ. Trimming pared 5 bases from V and 7 bases from J, leaving 20 bases between. The CDR3 consists of 16 residues. The DNA of the CDR3 is TGTGCCAGCAGCCCTTTTGTCGGGGGCCCTAGTGAAAAACTGTTTTTT. It encodes CASSPFVGGPSEKLFF.

The genes are TRBV19 and TRBJ1-5; tentatively, D is TRBD1 (5 bases). Trimming stripped 5 bases from V and 7 bases from J, with 9 bases between. Germline loops: CDR1 LNHDA, CDR2 SQIVND (reference sequence). CDR3 length: 12 residues. CDR3 sequence reads: CASSPEGQPQHF. CDR3 DNA sequence: TGTGCCAGTAGTCCCGAGGGGCAGCCCCAGCATTTT. The whole variable domain, remainder taken from reference TRBV19 and TRBJ1-5, is DGGITQSPKYLFRKEGQNVTLSCEQNLNHDAMYWYRQDPGQGLRLIYYSQIVNDFQKGDIAEGYSVSREKKESFPLTVTSAQKNPTAFYLCASSPEGQPQHFGDGTRLSIL.

The chain uses TRBV5-1 and TRBJ2-7; a possible D gene is TRBD1 (7 bases). Germline CDR1 and CDR2: SGHRS and YFSETQ. The CDR3 has 15 amino acids. Trimming removed 1 base at V and 7 bases at J, with 18 bases between. The DNA of the CDR3 is TGCGCCAGCAGCTTGTTTCCTTCGACAGGGAGGGAGCAGTACTTC. It is translated as CASSLFPSTGREQYF.

The V call is TRBV18, the J call TRBJ1-5; D not certain. There are 13 residues in the CDR3. V was trimmed by 6 bases and J by 1 base, leaving 7 bases between them. Germline V gene sequence: CDR1 KGHSH, CDR2 LQKENI. In nucleotides, the CDR3 is TGTGCCAGCTCCGGGATGAGCAATCAGCCCCAGCATTTT. Translation gives CASSGMSNQPQHF.

The chain combines TRBV30 with TRBJ1-3; no reliable D call. The CDR3 is made up of 12 amino acids. The germline V and J ends were trimmed by 4 bases and 1 base, with 5 bases remaining between them. In germline, CDR1 is GTSNPN, CDR2 SVGIG (reference sequence). The CDR3 DNA reads TGTGCCTGGACCGCTTCTGGAAACACCATATATTTT. The encoded protein is CAWTASGNTIYF.

This CDR3 is CAWSNPLGGARQPQHF. Written as DNA, the CDR3 is TGTGCCTGGAGTAACCCCTTGGGAGGGGCCCGCCAGCCCCAGCATTTT. The chain carries TRBV30 and TRBJ1-5; D may be TRBD1 (5 bases). The CDR3 contains 16 residues. Germline values: CDR1 GTSNPN, CDR2 SVGIG (reference sequence). V was trimmed by 2 bases and J by 7 bases, leaving 21 bases between them.

The chain employs TRBV30 and TRBJ2-7; tentative D call: TRBD1 (5 bases). V lost 3 bases, J lost 5 bases, and 8 bases lay in between. The length of the CDR3 is 11 residues. Germline V gene sequence: CDR1 GTSNPN, CDR2 SVGIG (reference sequence). The CDR3 region has the DNA TGTGCCTGGAGAGGACACAACGAGCAGTACTTC. Its translation: CAWRGHNEQYF.

V and J are TRBV29-1 and TRBJ2-7; tentatively, D is TRBD2 (7 bases). Germline values: CDR1 SQVTM, CDR2 ANQGSEA. This CDR3 has 14 amino acids. Trimming took 2 bases from V and 3 from J, leaving 14 bases between them. CDR3: CSVERGEGGYEQYF. DNA of the CDR3: TGCAGCGTTGAAAGGGGGGAGGGGGGCTACGAGCAGTACTTC.

V and J are TRBV6-5 and TRBJ1-5; TRBD1 matches 8 bases. Germline trimming cut 4 bases from V and 7 bases from J; bases unmatched to any gene: 6. The CDR3 has 14 residues. The V gene's germline CDR1 is MNHEY and CDR2 SVGAGI. The DNA for the CDR3 is TGTGCCAGCAGTTCAGGACAGGGTGGGCAGCCCCAGCATTTT. Translating it yields CASSSGQGGQPQHF.

This clone was seen just once. The V and J genes are TRBV6-6 and TRBJ1-3, with 11 bases identical to TRBD1. Unmatched junction bases numbered 3, after V lost 6 bases and J lost 8 bases. CDR3 length equals 13 residues. The V gene's germline CDR1 is MNHNY and CDR2 SVGAGI (reference sequence). CDR3 sequence: CASRGQGGYTIYF. CDR3 coding DNA: TGTGCCAGCAGGGGACAGGGGGGGTACACCATATATTTT.

The chain uses TRBV30 and TRBJ1-5; unclear D gene. CDR1 is GTSNPN and CDR2 is SVGIG in the germline V gene (reference sequence). CDR3 length: 13 amino acids. Trimming removed 3 bases from V and 6 bases from J, with 12 bases in between. This CDR3 is CAWRDQAGQPQHF. The DNA for the CDR3 is TGTGCCTGGAGGGACCAAGCGGGTCAGCCCCAGCATTTT.

This chain's CDR3 is CASSFQEGETQYF. CDR3 DNA: TGTGCCAGCAGCTTTCAGGAAGGGGAGACCCAGTACTTC. This chain links TRBV5-4 with TRBJ2-5; the D is unclear. V dropped 2 bases and J dropped 5 bases, with 10 bases sitting between them. This CDR3 contains 13 residues. Germline V gene sequence: CDR1 SGHNT, CDR2 YYREEE (reference sequence).

The rearrangement joins TRBV5-1 to TRBJ2-7, with D possibly being TRBD1 (6 bases). This CDR3 is built from 15 residues. The germline V and J ends were trimmed by 0 bases and 5 bases, with 15 bases remaining between them. CDR1 is SGHRS and CDR2 is YFSETQ in the germline V gene. The DNA of the CDR3 is TGCGCCAGCAGCTTGGCCTCCAGGGGCGGTGACGAGCAGTACTTC. Translated: CASSLASRGGDEQYF.

V and J are TRBV15 and TRBJ1-4, with D uncertain. Trimming stripped 0 bases from V and 5 bases from J, with 10 bases between. This CDR3 has 15 amino acids. Per the germline V gene, CDR1 is LNHNV and CDR2 is YYDKDF (reference sequence). The CDR3 region is CATSRDQQQNEKLFF. The CDR3 coding sequence is TGTGCCACCAGCAGAGATCAACAGCAGAATGAAAAACTGTTTTTT.

This sequence joins TRBV9 and TRBJ1-5, with D unresolved. The ends were cut back, 0 bases at V and 2 bases at J, with 9 bases in the middle. Germline V gene lookup returns CDR1 SGDLS and CDR2 YYNGEE. This CDR3 has 15 amino acids. The CDR3, as DNA: TGTGCCAGCAGCGTAGCCCCCAGCGGCAATCAGCCCCAGCATTTT. Its translation is CASSVAPSGNQPQHF.

V usage is TRBV6-4 and J usage is TRBJ1-5; possibly TRBD1 for D (5 bases). The CDR3 spans 13 residues. CDR1 and CDR2 (germline): MRHNA, SNTAGT. V lost 5 bases to trimming and J lost 6 bases, with 11 bases between them. CDR3 loop: CASSLERGQPQHF. The CDR3 DNA is TGTGCCAGCAGTCTAGAAAGGGGTCAGCCCCAGCATTTT.